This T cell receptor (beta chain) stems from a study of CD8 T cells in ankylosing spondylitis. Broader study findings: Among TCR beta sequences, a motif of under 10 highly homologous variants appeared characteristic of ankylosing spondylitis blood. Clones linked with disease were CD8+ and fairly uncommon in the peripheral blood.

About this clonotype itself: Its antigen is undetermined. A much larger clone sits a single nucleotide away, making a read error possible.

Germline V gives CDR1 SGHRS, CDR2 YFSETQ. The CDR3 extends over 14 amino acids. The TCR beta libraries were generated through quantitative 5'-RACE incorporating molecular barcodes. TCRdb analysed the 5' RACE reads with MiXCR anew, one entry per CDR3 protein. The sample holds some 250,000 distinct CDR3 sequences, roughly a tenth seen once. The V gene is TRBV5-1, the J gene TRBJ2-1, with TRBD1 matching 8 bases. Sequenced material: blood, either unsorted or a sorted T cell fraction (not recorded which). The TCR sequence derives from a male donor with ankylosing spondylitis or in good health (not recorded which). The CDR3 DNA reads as TGCGCCAGCAGGGGGGACAGGACCTACAATGCGCAGTTCTTC. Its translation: CASRGDRTYNAQFF.